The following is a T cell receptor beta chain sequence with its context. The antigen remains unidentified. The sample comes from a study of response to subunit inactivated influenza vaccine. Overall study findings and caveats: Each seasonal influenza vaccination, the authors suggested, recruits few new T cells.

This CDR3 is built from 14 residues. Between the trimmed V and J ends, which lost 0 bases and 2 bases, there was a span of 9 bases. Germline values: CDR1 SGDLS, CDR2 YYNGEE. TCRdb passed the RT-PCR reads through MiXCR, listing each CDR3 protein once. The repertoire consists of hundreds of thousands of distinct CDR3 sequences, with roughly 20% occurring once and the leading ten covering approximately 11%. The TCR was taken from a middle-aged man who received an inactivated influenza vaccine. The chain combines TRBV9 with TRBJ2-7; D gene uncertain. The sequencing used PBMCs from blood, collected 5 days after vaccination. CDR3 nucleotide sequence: TGTGCCAGCAGCGTAGGGTCCGGTCCCTACGAGCAGTACTTC. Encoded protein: CASSVGSGPYEQYF.